These T cell receptor beta chains were read from a single sample in a study of control samples from healthy donors and cancer patients. The data were produced by immunoSEQ multiplex PCR, yet TCRdb's version contains in-frame clones alone and is incomplete. The table includes 130,000 or so clones, 92% detected once. Sequencing was done on a sample of blood. The receptor source for this set is a woman in her forties or fifties in good health. CDR3s include the opening cysteine and the closing phenylalanine or tryptophan. Fields, in order: clone size, J gene, V gene, D gene, CDR3 protein, CDR3 DNA. The D gene is left open where the match is weak. Where a row states a size, it is once, few, many or the class of an expanded clone; other rows omit it.

clone size: -
J gene: TRBJ2-2
V gene: TRBV27
D gene: -
CDR3 protein: CASSFLPANTGELFF
CDR3 DNA: TGTGCCAGCAGTTTCCTCCCCGCGAACACCGGGGAGCTGTTTTTT

clone size: -
J gene: TRBJ1-5
V gene: TRBV4-1
D gene: -
CDR3 protein: CASSQGQALSNQPQHF
CDR3 DNA: TGCGCCAGCAGCCAAGGGCAGGCGCTTAGCAATCAGCCCCAGCATTTT

clone size: -
J gene: TRBJ1-2
V gene: TRBV19
D gene: -
CDR3 protein: CASSIATSRGWANYGYTF
CDR3 DNA: TGTGCCAGTAGTATTGCGACATCCCGTGGATGGGCTAACTATGGCTACACCTTC

clone size: -
J gene: TRBJ2-7
V gene: TRBV18
D gene: -
CDR3 protein: CASSLGQNYEQYF
CDR3 DNA: TGTGCCAGCTCACTAGGACAGAACTACGAGCAGTACTTC

clone size: -
J gene: TRBJ2-3
V gene: TRBV19
D gene: -
CDR3 protein: CASRRTHSTDTQYF
CDR3 DNA: TGTGCCAGTAGAAGAACTCATAGCACAGATACGCAGTATTTT

clone size: -
J gene: TRBJ1-5
V gene: TRBV7-8
D gene: TRBD1
CDR3 protein: CASSRTGRQQPQHF
CDR3 DNA: TGTGCCAGCAGCCGGACAGGGCGACAACAGCCCCAGCATTTT

clone size: -
J gene: TRBJ2-1
V gene: TRBV10-3
D gene: TRBD2
CDR3 protein: CAISVRLAGYNEQFF
CDR3 DNA: TGTGCCATCAGTGTTAGGCTAGCGGGATACAATGAGCAGTTCTTC

clone size: many
J gene: TRBJ2-2
V gene: TRBV5-4
D gene: TRBD1
CDR3 protein: CASSLGTAFTGELFF
CDR3 DNA: TGTGCCAGCAGCTTAGGGACAGCTTTCACCGGGGAGCTGTTTTTT

clone size: -
J gene: TRBJ1-2
V gene: TRBV7-2
D gene: TRBD1
CDR3 protein: CASSLGGQYGYTF
CDR3 DNA: TGTGCCAGCAGCTTAGGGGGACAGTATGGCTACACCTTC

clone size: -
J gene: TRBJ2-2
V gene: TRBV14
D gene: -
CDR3 protein: CASSQDGRTRGELFF
CDR3 DNA: TGTGCCAGCAGCCAAGATGGCAGGACCAGGGGGGAGCTGTTTTTT

clone size: -
J gene: TRBJ1-3
V gene: TRBV28
D gene: -
CDR3 protein: CASSTHGQGRNTIYF
CDR3 DNA: TGTGCCAGCAGCACACACGGGCAGGGTCGAAACACCATATATTTT

clone size: -
J gene: TRBJ2-3
V gene: TRBV10-3
D gene: -
CDR3 protein: CATRRRGEASTDTQYF
CDR3 DNA: TGTGCCACCAGGAGGCGAGGGGAGGCTAGCACAGATACGCAGTATTTT

clone size: -
J gene: TRBJ2-5
V gene: TRBV7-9
D gene: -
CDR3 protein: CASSLFGIQETQYF
CDR3 DNA: TGTGCCAGCAGCTTATTTGGGATCCAAGAGACCCAGTACTTC

clone size: few
J gene: TRBJ2-7
V gene: TRBV5-1
D gene: TRBD1
CDR3 protein: CASTGDSILTEQYF
CDR3 DNA: TGCGCCAGCACCGGGGACAGTATTTTAACAGAGCAGTACTTC

clone size: -
J gene: TRBJ2-5
V gene: TRBV19
D gene: TRBD2
CDR3 protein: CASSILVTSGQETQYF
CDR3 DNA: TGTGCCAGTAGTATTCTCGTGACTAGCGGACAAGAGACCCAGTACTTC

clone size: -
J gene: TRBJ1-6
V gene: TRBV19
D gene: TRBD1
CDR3 protein: CASSTTGGPSPLHF
CDR3 DNA: TGTGCCAGTAGTACCACAGGGGGACCTTCACCCCTCCACTTT

clone size: -
J gene: TRBJ1-6
V gene: TRBV4-1
D gene: TRBD1
CDR3 protein: CASSQDRDRGFWNSPLHF
CDR3 DNA: TGCGCCAGCAGCCAAGATCGGGACAGGGGGTTTTGGAATTCACCCCTCCACTTT

clone size: -
J gene: TRBJ2-7
V gene: TRBV6-1
D gene: TRBD1
CDR3 protein: CASSEFATDRGVREQYF
CDR3 DNA: TGTGCCAGCAGTGAGTTTGCCACGGACAGGGGGGTTCGCGAGCAGTACTTC

clone size: -
J gene: TRBJ2-1
V gene: TRBV5-1
D gene: TRBD1
CDR3 protein: CASSLGTGALSSYNEQFF
CDR3 DNA: TGCGCCAGCAGCTTGGGGACAGGGGCCCTCTCCTCCTACAATGAGCAGTTCTTC

clone size: -
J gene: TRBJ2-2
V gene: TRBV27
D gene: TRBD1
CDR3 protein: CASTYRSGQGPTGELFF
CDR3 DNA: TGTGCCAGCACCTACCGCTCGGGACAGGGGCCCACCGGGGAGCTGTTTTTT

clone size: -
J gene: TRBJ1-4
V gene: TRBV11-2
D gene: TRBD1
CDR3 protein: CASSRDRRNEKLFF
CDR3 DNA: TGTGCCAGCAGCCGGGACAGGAGAAATGAAAAACTGTTTTTT

clone size: -
J gene: TRBJ2-6
V gene: TRBV11-3
D gene: -
CDR3 protein: CASSLGRGANVLTF
CDR3 DNA: TGTGCCAGCAGCTTGGGTCGAGGGGCCAACGTCCTGACTTTC

clone size: -
J gene: TRBJ1-1
V gene: TRBV5-6
D gene: -
CDR3 protein: CASGALGVTEAFF
CDR3 DNA: TGTGCCAGCGGAGCTCTGGGGGTCACTGAAGCTTTCTTT

clone size: once
J gene: TRBJ1-2
V gene: TRBV5-1
D gene: TRBD1
CDR3 protein: CASSLDRGQDGYTF
CDR3 DNA: TGCGCCAGCAGCTTGGACAGGGGGCAGGATGGCTACACCTTC

clone size: -
J gene: TRBJ2-3
V gene: TRBV24-1
D gene: -
CDR3 protein: CATSDLAATQYF
CDR3 DNA: TGTGCCACCAGTGATTTGGCGGCTACGCAGTATTTT

clone size: -
J gene: TRBJ1-4
V gene: TRBV6-6
D gene: -
CDR3 protein: CASSYEGATNEKLFF
CDR3 DNA: TGTGCCAGCAGTTACGAGGGTGCAACTAATGAAAAACTGTTTTTT

clone size: -
J gene: TRBJ1-3
V gene: TRBV30
D gene: -
CDR3 protein: CAWTLTGGAGGTIYF
CDR3 DNA: TGTGCCTGGACCCTCACGGGGGGGGCAGGTGGCACCATATATTTT

clone size: -
J gene: TRBJ2-1
V gene: TRBV5-1
D gene: TRBD2
CDR3 protein: CASSSALAGGHNEQFF
CDR3 DNA: TGCGCCAGCAGCTCGGCACTAGCGGGAGGCCACAATGAGCAGTTCTTC

clone size: -
J gene: TRBJ1-1
V gene: TRBV5-1
D gene: -
CDR3 protein: CASSLDRNTEAFF
CDR3 DNA: TGCGCCAGCAGCTTGGACAGGAACACTGAAGCTTTCTTT

clone size: -
J gene: TRBJ2-1
V gene: TRBV14
D gene: TRBD2
CDR3 protein: CASSQRTSGGYNEQFF
CDR3 DNA: TGTGCCAGCAGCCAAAGGACTAGCGGGGGGTACAATGAGCAGTTCTTC

clone size: -
J gene: TRBJ1-1
V gene: TRBV19
D gene: -
CDR3 protein: CASSIDRMAAFRDTEAFF
CDR3 DNA: TGTGCCAGTAGTATAGATCGAATGGCAGCGTTCCGGGACACTGAAGCTTTCTTT

clone size: -
J gene: TRBJ1-1
V gene: TRBV19
D gene: -
CDR3 protein: CASSTDTRGTEAFF
CDR3 DNA: TGTGCCAGTAGTACGGACACACGAGGGACTGAAGCTTTCTTT

clone size: -
J gene: TRBJ2-5
V gene: TRBV14
D gene: -
CDR3 protein: CASSLSSVKRETQYF
CDR3 DNA: TGTGCCAGCAGCCTTAGTAGCGTTAAACGAGAGACCCAGTACTTC

clone size: -
J gene: TRBJ2-3
V gene: TRBV19
D gene: -
CDR3 protein: CASSYYLGDTQYF
CDR3 DNA: TGTGCCAGTAGTTATTATTTGGGAGATACGCAGTATTTT

clone size: -
J gene: TRBJ2-2
V gene: TRBV29-1
D gene: -
CDR3 protein: CSVARGQNTGELFF
CDR3 DNA: TGCAGCGTCGCGCGCGGACAGAACACCGGGGAGCTGTTTTTT

clone size: -
J gene: TRBJ1-4
V gene: TRBV4-2
D gene: TRBD1
CDR3 protein: CASSQPLDRRKDPWEKLFF
CDR3 DNA: TGTGCCAGCAGCCAACCTTTGGACAGGAGGAAAGATCCTTGGGAAAAACTGTTTTTT

clone size: -
J gene: TRBJ2-7
V gene: TRBV30
D gene: TRBD1
CDR3 protein: CAWSVEDRGEQYF
CDR3 DNA: TGTGCCTGGAGTGTAGAGGACAGGGGTGAGCAGTACTTC

clone size: -
J gene: TRBJ1-3
V gene: TRBV6-5
D gene: -
CDR3 protein: CASSSYNSGNTIYF
CDR3 DNA: TGTGCCAGCAGCTCCTATAACTCTGGAAACACCATATATTTT

clone size: -
J gene: TRBJ1-1
V gene: TRBV28
D gene: -
CDR3 protein: CASSGGGTEAFF
CDR3 DNA: TGTGCCAGCAGTGGCGGGGGAACTGAAGCTTTCTTT

clone size: -
J gene: TRBJ2-2
V gene: TRBV6-5
D gene: -
CDR3 protein: CASSPKRWTGELFF
CDR3 DNA: TGTGCCAGCAGTCCCAAAAGATGGACCGGGGAGCTGTTTTTT

clone size: -
J gene: TRBJ2-1
V gene: TRBV6-5
D gene: TRBD2
CDR3 protein: CASSLAGSYNEQFF
CDR3 DNA: TGTGCCAGCAGTCTAGCGGGCTCCTACAATGAGCAGTTCTTC

clone size: -
J gene: TRBJ1-2
V gene: TRBV24-1
D gene: -
CDR3 protein: CATSAEGQTRLGGYTF
CDR3 DNA: TGTGCCACCAGTGCCGAAGGACAGACCCGACTGGGGGGCTACACCTTC

clone size: -
J gene: TRBJ1-1
V gene: TRBV11-2
D gene: TRBD1
CDR3 protein: CASSSGRGMNTEAFF
CDR3 DNA: TGTGCCAGCAGCTCGGGCAGGGGGATGAACACTGAAGCTTTCTTT

clone size: once
J gene: TRBJ2-1
V gene: TRBV18
D gene: -
CDR3 protein: CASSPGRGSYNEQFF
CDR3 DNA: TGTGCCAGCTCACCAGGGCGGGGCTCCTACAATGAGCAGTTCTTC

clone size: -
J gene: TRBJ1-1
V gene: TRBV18
D gene: -
CDR3 protein: CASSLRGQTNTEAFF
CDR3 DNA: TGTGCCAGCTCACTAAGGGGACAAACGAACACTGAAGCTTTCTTT

clone size: -
J gene: TRBJ2-7
V gene: TRBV2
D gene: -
CDR3 protein: CATQIQPSYEQYF
CDR3 DNA: TGTGCCACTCAAATTCAGCCCTCCTACGAGCAGTACTTC

clone size: -
J gene: TRBJ1-3
V gene: TRBV5-1
D gene: -
CDR3 protein: CASSLETGGGNTIYF
CDR3 DNA: TGCGCCAGCAGCTTGGAGACAGGAGGTGGAAACACCATATATTTT

clone size: -
J gene: TRBJ1-1
V gene: TRBV30
D gene: -
CDR3 protein: CACKARQNTEAFF
CDR3 DNA: TGTGCCTGCAAGGCCAGACAGAACACTGAAGCTTTCTTT

clone size: -
J gene: TRBJ1-4
V gene: TRBV7-2
D gene: TRBD1
CDR3 protein: CASSKWPGQGNEKLFF
CDR3 DNA: TGTGCCAGCAGCAAATGGCCGGGACAGGGCAATGAAAAACTGTTTTTT

clone size: once
J gene: TRBJ2-7
V gene: TRBV28
D gene: TRBD1
CDR3 protein: CASRDTGAPRNEQYF
CDR3 DNA: TGTGCCAGCAGGGATACAGGGGCCCCAAGGAACGAGCAGTACTTC

clone size: -
J gene: TRBJ1-6
V gene: TRBV28
D gene: -
CDR3 protein: CASSSGTHSPLHF
CDR3 DNA: TGTGCCAGCAGTTCGGGCACCCATTCACCCCTCCACTTT

clone size: -
J gene: TRBJ1-2
V gene: TRBV2
D gene: -
CDR3 protein: CASKRGDYGYTF
CDR3 DNA: TGTGCCAGCAAGAGGGGAGACTATGGCTACACCTTC

clone size: -
J gene: TRBJ2-1
V gene: TRBV2
D gene: -
CDR3 protein: CASSVGTREQFF
CDR3 DNA: TGTGCCAGCAGTGTTGGGACGAGAGAGCAGTTCTTC